This T cell receptor (beta chain) was observed in a study of beta chain features in type 1 diabetes. Study-wide background: What patients shared with healthy donors was a similar profile of age, gender and cell yields.

In the case of this clone: Its specificity is unknown.

Broader study findings: Moderate but significant shortening of TCRB CDR3s was recorded in all four CD4+ subsets from Type 1 diabetes patients.

The CDR3 is 15 residues long. Germline CDR1 and CDR2: SNHLY and FYNNEI. V dropped 5 bases and J dropped 6 bases, with 17 bases sitting between them. The isolated RNA, all of it, was reverse transcribed, so expressed TCRB transcripts were what got sequenced. The repertoire was sequenced with immunoSEQ multiplex PCR; TCRdb's copy has only in-frame clones and lacks some. The table has 450,000 to 550,000 clones, approximately 31% seen once. The sequenced sample was naive CD4+ T cells from blood. This TCR was sampled from a man younger than 35 in good health. The rearrangement uses TRBV2 and TRBJ2-1; weak D call: TRBD2 (5 bases). The CDR3 sequence is CASSRSGSVLNEQFF. CDR3 nucleotides: TGTGCCAGCAGTAGAAGCGGCAGTGTCCTCAATGAGCAGTTCTTC.